The 15 T cell receptor beta chains given below trace back to one sample, sequenced in a study of T cells in Graves' hyperthyroidism and ophthalmopathy. TCR beta CDR3 regions were amplified from RNA. HTBI primers drove first-round RT-PCR of the TCR CDR3. MiXCR, applied by TCRdb to the multiplex PCR reads, yields one record per CDR3 protein. The table records fewer than 650,000 distinct CDR3 sequences, approximately 48% of them present only once. Sequenced sample: peripheral blood or thyroid tissue (not recorded which). These TCRs come from an adult woman with Graves' disease, either hyperthyroidism or ophthalmopathy (not recorded which).

This clonotype was seen a single time. The gene calls are TRBV12-3 or TRBV12-4 and TRBJ1-5; unclear D gene. V was trimmed by 7 bases and J by 6 bases, leaving 10 bases between them. The CDR3 has 12 residues. CDR3 amino acids: CASTPIPQPQHF. As DNA, the CDR3 is TGTGCCAGCACCCCTATACCTCAGCCCCAGCATTTT.

V and J are TRBV7-2 and TRBJ1-1, with TRBD1 matching 8 bases. From germline, CDR1 is SGHTA and CDR2 FQGNSA. V lost 7 bases, J lost 6 bases, and 7 bases stayed unmatched. The CDR3 consists of 13 residues. This CDR3 is CASTPRGQAEAFF. In DNA form, the CDR3 reads TGTGCCAGCACCCCCAGGGGACAGGCTGAAGCTTTCTTT.

The chain has TRBV10-3 and TRBJ2-6; TRBD1 aligns across 11 bases. Germline loops: CDR1 ENHRY, CDR2 SYGVKD. Trimming at V came to 10 bases and at J to 4 bases, leaving 12 bases not matched to a gene. This CDR3 comprises 17 residues. CDR3 sequence reads: CATSNRDRGGGANVLTF. The CDR3 nucleotides are TGTGCCACCAGCAATCGGGACAGGGGGGGAGGGGCCAACGTCCTGACTTTC.

This chain links TRBV30 with TRBJ1-2, with D perhaps TRBD1 (5 bases). The V and J ends lost 4 bases and 3 bases respectively, with 21 bases between them. This CDR3 is 16 amino acids long. In germline, CDR1 is GTSNPN, CDR2 SVGIG (reference sequence). The CDR3 DNA is TGTGCCTGGACCCCACGATGGGCAGGGTATGACTATGGCTACACCTTC. Translation: CAWTPRWAGYDYGYTF.

The chain joins TRBV9 to TRBJ1-6; D is perhaps TRBD1 (6 bases). V lost 0 bases and J 8 bases, leaving 9 bases between the germline ends. This CDR3 has 14 residues. In germline, CDR1 is SGDLS, CDR2 YYNGEE. This chain's CDR3 is CASSVGQDHSPLHF. The CDR3 region has the DNA TGTGCCAGCAGCGTAGGACAGGATCATTCACCCCTCCACTTT.

The chain carries TRBV7-9 and TRBJ1-1, with D possibly being TRBD1 (6 bases). From germline, CDR1 is SEHNR and CDR2 FQNEAQ (reference sequence). Trimming took 4 bases from V and 7 from J, leaving 19 bases between them. CDR3 length equals 15 residues. This CDR3 reads CASSSTQTGTGEAFF. The CDR3 DNA is TGTGCCAGCAGCTCAACACAGACAGGCACGGGTGAAGCTTTCTTT. The whole variable domain, filled in from reference TRBV7-9 and TRBJ1-1, reads DTGVSQNPRHKITKRGQNVTFRCDPISEHNRLYWYRQTLGQGPEFLTYFQNEAQLEKSRLLSDRFSAERPKGSFSTLEIQRTEQGDSAMYLCASSSTQTGTGEAFFGQGTRLTVV.

This clonotype was observed at least ten times. The rearrangement links TRBV5-1 to TRBJ1-1; TRBD1 agrees at 9 bases. CDR3 length: 15 residues. The germline V gene encodes CDR1 SGHRS and CDR2 YFSETQ. Trimming at V came to 4 bases and at J to 5 bases, leaving 9 bases not matched to a gene. The CDR3: CASSVTQGAGTEAFF. DNA of the CDR3: TGCGCCAGCAGCGTCACACAGGGGGCTGGAACTGAAGCTTTCTTT.

The CDR3: CASNSGRVNTGELFF. The CDR3 DNA sequence: TGTGCCAGCAATAGCGGGAGGGTGAACACCGGGGAGCTGTTTTTT. The V gene is TRBV9, the J gene TRBJ2-2; the match to TRBD2 covers 11 bases. Trimming cost V 6 bases and J 1 base; bases outside gene matches: 2. CDR1 SGDLS and CDR2 YYNGEE come from the germline V gene. The CDR3 has 15 residues. Using reference TRBV9 and TRBJ2-2 for the parts outside the CDR3, the full variable domain is DSGVTQTPKHLITATGQRVTLRCSPRSGDLSVYWYQQSLDQGLQFLIQYYNGEERAKGNILERFSAQQFPDLHSELNLSSLELGDSALYFCASNSGRVNTGELFFGEGSRLTVL.

This clonotype was seen ten or more times. The chain joins TRBV7-2 to TRBJ2-7; 9 bases match TRBD1. Germline lookup yields CDR1 SGHTA and CDR2 FQGNSA. The CDR3 is 15 amino acids. Losses at the gene ends were 3 bases for V and 3 bases for J; bases not matched to a gene: 6. CDR3 amino acids: CASSFPGQGLYEQYF. The CDR3 DNA sequence: TGTGCCAGCAGCTTTCCGGGACAGGGCCTCTACGAGCAGTACTTC. The full variable domain, its missing parts supplied by reference TRBV7-2 and TRBJ2-7, is GAGVSQSPSNKVTEKGKDVELRCDPISGHTALYWYRQSLGQGLEFLIYFQGNSAPDKSGLPSDRFSAERTGGSVSTLTIQRTQQEDSAVYLCASSFPGQGLYEQYFGPGTRLTVT.

The CDR3 loop is CASSSTGGKIYGYTF. Here the CDR3 DNA reads TGTGCCAGCAGCTCCACAGGGGGCAAAATCTATGGCTACACCTTC. The V gene is TRBV7-9, the J gene TRBJ1-2; 9 nucleotides match TRBD1. Germline V gene data show CDR1 as SEHNR and CDR2 as FQNEAQ (reference sequence). The CDR3 runs to 15 residues. The V gene end was trimmed by 4 bases and the J gene end by 4 bases; junction bases not matched to a gene: 7.

Turning to this clonotype: The junction and the germline gene differ at one end; a read error may be behind it. The rearrangement uses TRBV25-1 and TRBJ1-1, with D maybe TRBD1 (5 bases). This CDR3 is built from 13 residues. Germline loops: CDR1 MGHDK, CDR2 SYGVNS. CDR3 bases: TGTGCCAGCAGGGAATCTGGGGACGTCGCTCTCAGGTTT. Translation: CASRESGDVALRF.

This clonotype was recorded a few times. V usage is TRBV10-3 and J usage is TRBJ1-3; no clear D. Per germline, CDR1 ENHRY and CDR2 SYGVKD. Trimming took 9 bases from V and 0 from J, leaving 3 bases between them. The CDR3 contains 11 residues. The DNA of the CDR3 is TGTGCCATACTCTCTGGAAACACCATATATTTT. As protein: CAILSGNTIYF.

V gene TRBV29-1 combines with J gene TRBJ2-5; D might be TRBD2 (6 bases). Per the germline V gene, CDR1 is SQVTM and CDR2 is ANQGSEA. V gave up 7 bases and J gave up 2 bases, with 17 bases separating them. The CDR3 runs 14 residues. The DNA of the CDR3 is TGCAGCGCCAGGCGGGGATCGGGACAAGAGACCCAGTACTTC. Translated, it gives CSARRGSGQETQYF.

In this sample, this clonotype turned up many times. The chain is built from TRBV20-1 and TRBJ1-5; 9 nucleotides agree with TRBD1. This CDR3 contains 15 residues. Germline CDR1 and CDR2: DFQATT and SNEGSKA (reference sequence). The V and J ends lost 5 bases and 0 bases, in that order; junction bases with no gene match: 5. The CDR3 region has the DNA TGCAGTGCTTCAGACAGGGGGAATAGCAATCAGCCCCAGCATTTT. Translating gives CSASDRGNSNQPQHF.

The V call is TRBV7-2, the J call TRBJ1-2; D is ambiguous. V lost 1 base, J lost 8 bases, and 23 bases lay in between. Germline CDR1 is SGHTA and CDR2 is FQGNSA. The CDR3 sequence is 17 residues long. This CDR3 is CASSLGPWNEDFWGYTF. As DNA, the CDR3 is TGTGCCAGCAGCTTAGGTCCGTGGAACGAGGATTTCTGGGGCTACACCTTC.